This T cell receptor beta chain was obtained from a study of cytomegalovirus exposure and HLA in healthy donors. General study results and limits: Researchers reported in a later analysis that a missense DCLRE1C variant was tied to TCR beta V- and J-gene trimming.

The PCR used 60 Vbeta and 13 Jbeta primers. The method was immunoSEQ multiplex PCR; TCRdb's version includes in-frame clones alone and lacks a portion of them. Counted here are 40,000 to 60,000 clones, approximately 77% occurring once; the ten biggest clones make up roughly 9.2%. This clone has a single count. Its antigen is not identified. The CDR3 is 13 residues long. CDR1 is SGHDT, CDR2 YYEEEE, per germline. The V gene end was trimmed by 4 bases and the J gene end by 5 bases; junction bases not matched to a gene: 5. The sequenced material came from PBMCs. The chain recombines TRBV5-6 with TRBJ2-5, with 7 bases matching TRBD2. This TCR came from a woman aged 45-65 years in good health and CMV-seronegative. The CDR3 loop is CASSLELAETQYF. CDR3 sequence (DNA): TGTGCCAGCAGCCTTGAACTAGCGGAGACCCAGTACTTC.